These T cell receptor beta chains were read from a single sample in a study of cytomegalovirus exposure and HLA in healthy donors. Sequencing was performed with immunoSEQ multiplex PCR; in TCRdb, only in-frame clones are kept and a portion is missing. The repertoire consists of around 200,000 clones, with roughly 80% occurring once and the leading ten covering roughly 0.65%. Sequencing used PBMCs. These TCRs come from a boy aged 10-17 years in good health and CMV-seronegative. CDR3s include the opening cysteine and the closing phenylalanine or tryptophan. The D gene is left open where the match is weak. A clone size is listed for some rows: how often the clone was seen (once, few, many), or a class if it is expanded.

CDR3 length: 15
J gene: TRBJ1-3
D gene: .
clone size: .
V gene: TRBV11-2
CDR3 DNA: TGTGCCAGCAGCTCCCTTCAGGGCGGCGGAAACACCATATATTTT
CDR3 protein: CASSSLQGGGNTIYF

CDR3 length: 16
J gene: TRBJ1-1
D gene: .
clone size: .
V gene: TRBV5-1
CDR3 DNA: TGCGCCAGCAGCTTGGGGTGGGGCGGCATGAACACTGAAGCTTTCTTT
CDR3 protein: CASSLGWGGMNTEAFF

CDR3 length: 15
J gene: TRBJ1-1
D gene: TRBD1
clone size: .
V gene: TRBV19
CDR3 DNA: TGTGCCAGTAGTGCCGGGACAGGATGGACCACTGAAGCTTTCTTT
CDR3 protein: CASSAGTGWTTEAFF

CDR3 length: 10
J gene: TRBJ2-1
D gene: .
clone size: .
V gene: TRBV2
CDR3 DNA: TGTGCCACCCCGGCACAGGAGCAGTTCTTC
CDR3 protein: CATPAQEQFF

CDR3 length: 15
J gene: TRBJ2-7
D gene: TRBD2
clone size: .
V gene: TRBV7-8
CDR3 DNA: TGTGCCAGCAGCTTTTCCTATGGCGGGGGGCACGAGCAGTACTTC
CDR3 protein: CASSFSYGGGHEQYF

CDR3 length: 14
J gene: TRBJ2-7
D gene: .
clone size: .
V gene: TRBV6-4
CDR3 DNA: TGTGCCAGCAGTGGACTGGCCCGGGCCTACGAGCAGTACTTC
CDR3 protein: CASSGLARAYEQYF

CDR3 length: 13
J gene: TRBJ1-1
D gene: .
clone size: .
V gene: TRBV29-1
CDR3 DNA: TGCAGCGTTTCGGACTTTCTCCTGGGTGAAGCTTTCTTT
CDR3 protein: CSVSDFLLGEAFF

CDR3 length: 13
J gene: TRBJ2-1
D gene: .
clone size: .
V gene: TRBV9
CDR3 DNA: TGTGCCAGCAGCGTATCACAGTACAATGAGCAGTTCTTC
CDR3 protein: CASSVSQYNEQFF

CDR3 length: 13
J gene: TRBJ1-2
D gene: .
clone size: once
V gene: TRBV5-6
CDR3 DNA: TGTGCCAGCAGCCGAGCCTTCTATATGGGCTACACCTTC
CDR3 protein: CASSRAFYMGYTF

CDR3 length: 16
J gene: TRBJ2-2
D gene: TRBD1
clone size: .
V gene: TRBV11-1
CDR3 DNA: TGTGCCAGCAGCCTGACGGGACAGGGCTCCACCGGGGAGCTGTTTTTT
CDR3 protein: CASSLTGQGSTGELFF

CDR3 length: 12
J gene: TRBJ1-5
D gene: .
clone size: .
V gene: TRBV19
CDR3 DNA: TGTGCCAGTAACCAGGATGATCAACCCCAGCATTTT
CDR3 protein: CASNQDDQPQHF

CDR3 length: 15
J gene: TRBJ1-1
D gene: .
clone size: .
V gene: TRBV19
CDR3 DNA: TGTGCCAGTAGTATAGACAGATTTTCTAACACTGAAGCTTTCTTT
CDR3 protein: CASSIDRFSNTEAFF

CDR3 length: 13
J gene: TRBJ2-1
D gene: .
clone size: once
V gene: TRBV19
CDR3 DNA: TGTGCCAGTAGTATCGGTAGAAACAATGAGCAGTTCTTC
CDR3 protein: CASSIGRNNEQFF

CDR3 length: 16
J gene: TRBJ1-1
D gene: TRBD1
clone size: .
V gene: TRBV7-9
CDR3 DNA: TGTGCCAGCAGCCCGCGGACAGGGGCCGGTTGGACTGAAGCTTTCTTT
CDR3 protein: CASSPRTGAGWTEAFF

CDR3 length: 13
J gene: TRBJ2-7
D gene: TRBD1
clone size: .
V gene: TRBV27
CDR3 DNA: TGTGCCAGCAGTTCCCTGACAGGGAACGAGCAGTACTTC
CDR3 protein: CASSSLTGNEQYF

CDR3 length: 14
J gene: TRBJ2-3
D gene: TRBD1
clone size: .
V gene: TRBV5-4
CDR3 DNA: TGTGCCAGCAGCGCGACAGGGGCCTTAGATACGCAGTATTTT
CDR3 protein: CASSATGALDTQYF

CDR3 length: 14
J gene: TRBJ1-5
D gene: .
clone size: .
V gene: TRBV6-6
CDR3 DNA: TGTGCCAGCAGTTACCTGACAGCCCCTCAGCCCCAGCATTTT
CDR3 protein: CASSYLTAPQPQHF

CDR3 length: 14
J gene: TRBJ2-5
D gene: .
clone size: few
V gene: TRBV7-2
CDR3 DNA: TGTGCCAGCAGCTTAGAATCGGGGAGGGAGACCCAGTACTTC
CDR3 protein: CASSLESGRETQYF

CDR3 length: 12
J gene: TRBJ2-7
D gene: .
clone size: .
V gene: TRBV7-9
CDR3 DNA: TGTGCCAGCAGCCAGGGCACCTACGAGCAGTACTTC
CDR3 protein: CASSQGTYEQYF

CDR3 length: 14
J gene: TRBJ1-2
D gene: .
clone size: .
V gene: TRBV11-2
CDR3 DNA: TGTGCCAGCAGCTTAGCTACAGGGACGAATGGCTACACCTTC
CDR3 protein: CASSLATGTNGYTF

CDR3 length: 13
J gene: TRBJ1-1
D gene: .
clone size: .
V gene: TRBV30
CDR3 DNA: TGTGCCTGGGGAAAGGAGGGGTTCACTGAAGCTTTCTTT
CDR3 protein: CAWGKEGFTEAFF

CDR3 length: 17
J gene: TRBJ2-1
D gene: TRBD2
clone size: .
V gene: TRBV7-3
CDR3 DNA: TGTGCCAGCAGCTTAACTAGCGGGGGGGTCTCCTACAATGAGCAGTTCTTC
CDR3 protein: CASSLTSGGVSYNEQFF

CDR3 length: 14
J gene: TRBJ2-7
D gene: TRBD2
clone size: .
V gene: TRBV30
CDR3 DNA: TGTGCCTGGAGTGGGCCAGATGCGGGAGGAAAGCAGTACTTC
CDR3 protein: CAWSGPDAGGKQYF

CDR3 length: 12
J gene: TRBJ2-7
D gene: .
clone size: .
V gene: TRBV30
CDR3 DNA: TGTGCCTGGTCATCGAGCTCCTACGAGCAGTACTTC
CDR3 protein: CAWSSSSYEQYF

CDR3 length: 13
J gene: TRBJ1-2
D gene: .
clone size: .
V gene: TRBV5-5
CDR3 DNA: TGTGCCAGCAGCTTGGACTCAGGGATGGGCTACACCTTC
CDR3 protein: CASSLDSGMGYTF

CDR3 length: 14
J gene: TRBJ1-2
D gene: TRBD1
clone size: .
V gene: TRBV6-1
CDR3 DNA: TGTGCCAGCAGTGATACTACAGGGGTTCAGGGCTACACCTTC
CDR3 protein: CASSDTTGVQGYTF

CDR3 length: 15
J gene: TRBJ2-5
D gene: .
clone size: .
V gene: TRBV11-2
CDR3 DNA: TGTGCCAGCAGCACCGGAGGGTTGGTGGCGGAGACCCAGTACTTC
CDR3 protein: CASSTGGLVAETQYF

CDR3 length: 15
J gene: TRBJ2-5
D gene: TRBD1
clone size: .
V gene: TRBV5-8
CDR3 DNA: TGTGCCAGCAGCTCTCCGGGACAGGGAGGCGAGACCCAGTACTTC
CDR3 protein: CASSSPGQGGETQYF

CDR3 length: 17
J gene: TRBJ2-1
D gene: TRBD2
clone size: .
V gene: TRBV19
CDR3 DNA: TGTGCCAGTAGTACCGACATTCTCGGGACTAATTACAATGAGCAGTTCTTC
CDR3 protein: CASSTDILGTNYNEQFF

CDR3 length: 12
J gene: TRBJ1-5
D gene: TRBD1
clone size: .
V gene: TRBV6-5
CDR3 DNA: TGTGCCACCTATGACAGGGCGAAGCCCCAGCATTTT
CDR3 protein: CATYDRAKPQHF

CDR3 length: 13
J gene: TRBJ2-7
D gene: .
clone size: .
V gene: TRBV5-6
CDR3 DNA: TGTGCCAGCAGCTTGAACAGGGTAAACGAGCAGTACTTC
CDR3 protein: CASSLNRVNEQYF

CDR3 length: 15
J gene: TRBJ2-5
D gene: TRBD2
clone size: .
V gene: TRBV13
CDR3 DNA: TGTGCCAGCAGCTTAGCAGGGACTAGCAAAGAGACCCAGTACTTC
CDR3 protein: CASSLAGTSKETQYF

CDR3 length: 14
J gene: TRBJ2-7
D gene: TRBD1
clone size: few
V gene: TRBV6-5
CDR3 DNA: TGTGCCAGCAGTTTACGACAGGGGGCCCACGAGCAGTACTTC
CDR3 protein: CASSLRQGAHEQYF

CDR3 length: 15
J gene: TRBJ2-4
D gene: TRBD2
clone size: .
V gene: TRBV7-2
CDR3 DNA: TGTGCCAGCAGCTTAGTGGGAGGGTTTTCTAACATTCAGTACTTC
CDR3 protein: CASSLVGGFSNIQYF

CDR3 length: 15
J gene: TRBJ2-3
D gene: TRBD2
clone size: .
V gene: TRBV4-3
CDR3 DNA: TGCGCCAGCAGCCAAGGCCCGGGGGGGGGAGATACGCAGTATTTT
CDR3 protein: CASSQGPGGGDTQYF

CDR3 length: 18
J gene: TRBJ2-1
D gene: TRBD1
clone size: .
V gene: TRBV16
CDR3 DNA: TGTGCCAGCAGCCAATCTTTAAACAGGGGACGAGTAGAAAATGAGCAGTTCTTC
CDR3 protein: CASSQSLNRGRVENEQFF

CDR3 length: 16
J gene: TRBJ2-4
D gene: TRBD2
clone size: .
V gene: TRBV5-4
CDR3 DNA: TGTGCCAGCAGCTCGGGACTAGCGGTAGCCAAAAACATTCAGTACTTC
CDR3 protein: CASSSGLAVAKNIQYF

CDR3 length: 14
J gene: TRBJ2-2
D gene: .
clone size: .
V gene: TRBV6-1
CDR3 DNA: TGTGCCATCAGAGGGGTGGCGAACACCGGGGAGCTGTTTTTT
CDR3 protein: CAIRGVANTGELFF

CDR3 length: 15
J gene: TRBJ2-1
D gene: TRBD2
clone size: .
V gene: TRBV7-3
CDR3 DNA: TGTGCCAGCAGCTCCGGGACTAGCGGAATGAATGAGCAGTTCTTC
CDR3 protein: CASSSGTSGMNEQFF

CDR3 length: 15
J gene: TRBJ1-2
D gene: TRBD1
clone size: .
V gene: TRBV4-1
CDR3 DNA: TGCGCCAGCAGCCATCAGATCACAGGGGGCTCTGGCTACACCTTC
CDR3 protein: CASSHQITGGSGYTF

CDR3 length: 12
J gene: TRBJ2-7
D gene: .
clone size: .
V gene: TRBV2
CDR3 DNA: TGTGCCAGCATACATTCCACCTACGAGCAGTACTTC
CDR3 protein: CASIHSTYEQYF

CDR3 length: 19
J gene: TRBJ1-3
D gene: .
clone size: .
V gene: TRBV12-5
CDR3 DNA: TGTGCTAGTGGTTTGGTACTCGTCCCGGGGTATCGGGCTGGAAACACCATATATTTT
CDR3 protein: CASGLVLVPGYRAGNTIYF

CDR3 length: 15
J gene: TRBJ1-2
D gene: .
clone size: .
V gene: TRBV19
CDR3 DNA: TGTGCCAGTAGTATAGCAGGGGTCGCTAACTATGGCTACACCTTC
CDR3 protein: CASSIAGVANYGYTF

CDR3 length: 13
J gene: TRBJ1-1
D gene: .
clone size: .
V gene: TRBV5-4
CDR3 DNA: TGTGCCAGCAGCTCGAACAAGAACACTGAAGCTTTCTTT
CDR3 protein: CASSSNKNTEAFF

CDR3 length: 15
J gene: TRBJ1-1
D gene: .
clone size: .
V gene: TRBV9
CDR3 DNA: TGTGCCAGCAGCGTAGAAGCAGGGGTGGACACTGAAGCTTTCTTT
CDR3 protein: CASSVEAGVDTEAFF

CDR3 length: 15
J gene: TRBJ1-5
D gene: .
clone size: .
V gene: TRBV19
CDR3 DNA: TGTGCCAGTAGTATAGATCTGGGGGCTGGGCAGCCCCAGCATTTT
CDR3 protein: CASSIDLGAGQPQHF

CDR3 length: 11
J gene: TRBJ1-1
D gene: .
clone size: .
V gene: TRBV28
CDR3 DNA: TGTGCCAGCAGAAACAACAGGGAAGCTTTCTTT
CDR3 protein: CASRNNREAFF

CDR3 length: 14
J gene: TRBJ1-1
D gene: .
clone size: .
V gene: TRBV4-1
CDR3 DNA: TGCGCCAGCAGCCAAGAGGGGAGGAACACTGAAGCTTTCTTT
CDR3 protein: CASSQEGRNTEAFF

CDR3 length: 14
J gene: TRBJ1-1
D gene: .
clone size: few
V gene: TRBV4-1
CDR3 DNA: TGCGCCAGCAGCCAAGACAGGGAGAACACTGAAGCTTTCTTT
CDR3 protein: CASSQDRENTEAFF

CDR3 length: 15
J gene: TRBJ1-5
D gene: .
clone size: .
V gene: TRBV7-9
CDR3 DNA: TGTGCCAGCAGCGCTGGTCGGGGTAGCAATCAGCCCCAGCATTTT
CDR3 protein: CASSAGRGSNQPQHF

CDR3 length: 14
J gene: TRBJ1-2
D gene: TRBD1
clone size: few
V gene: TRBV9
CDR3 DNA: TGTGCCAGCAGCGTCGGACAGGGGGCCTCTGGCTACACCTTC
CDR3 protein: CASSVGQGASGYTF

CDR3 length: 15
J gene: TRBJ2-1
D gene: TRBD1
clone size: .
V gene: TRBV15
CDR3 DNA: TGTGCCACCAGCAGAGCAGGGACAGGTACAAATGAGCAGTTCTTC
CDR3 protein: CATSRAGTGTNEQFF

CDR3 length: 17
J gene: TRBJ2-7
D gene: TRBD2
clone size: few
V gene: TRBV9
CDR3 DNA: TGTGCCAGCAGCGCGGGAGGGAGAGGTCCGGGGACCTACGAGCAGTACTTC
CDR3 protein: CASSAGGRGPGTYEQYF

CDR3 length: 18
J gene: TRBJ1-4
D gene: .
clone size: .
V gene: TRBV4-3
CDR3 DNA: TGCGCCAGCAGCCAGGCTCCCCACGGGGGAAAGACTAATGAAAAACTGTTTTTT
CDR3 protein: CASSQAPHGGKTNEKLFF

CDR3 length: 15
J gene: TRBJ1-6
D gene: TRBD1
clone size: .
V gene: TRBV15
CDR3 DNA: TGTGCCACCAGCAGAGATCTAGGGACAGGTTCACCCCTCCACTTT
CDR3 protein: CATSRDLGTGSPLHF

CDR3 length: 15
J gene: TRBJ1-4
D gene: .
clone size: .
V gene: TRBV19
CDR3 DNA: TGTGCCAGTACCCTGAGAGACGGGGGAGTGGAAAAACTGTTTTTT
CDR3 protein: CASTLRDGGVEKLFF